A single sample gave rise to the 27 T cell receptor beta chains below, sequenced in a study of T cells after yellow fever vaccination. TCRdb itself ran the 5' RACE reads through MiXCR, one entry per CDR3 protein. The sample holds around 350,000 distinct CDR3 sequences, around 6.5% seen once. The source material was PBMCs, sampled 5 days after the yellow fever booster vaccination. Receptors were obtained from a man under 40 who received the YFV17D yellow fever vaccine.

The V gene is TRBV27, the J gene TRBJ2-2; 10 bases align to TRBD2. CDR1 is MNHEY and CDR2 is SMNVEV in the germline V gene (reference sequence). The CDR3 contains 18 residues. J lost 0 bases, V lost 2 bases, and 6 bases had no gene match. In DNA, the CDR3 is TGTGCCAGCAGTTTACTAGCGGGAGCAAATACGAACACCGGGGAGCTGTTTTTT. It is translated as CASSLLAGANTNTGELFF.

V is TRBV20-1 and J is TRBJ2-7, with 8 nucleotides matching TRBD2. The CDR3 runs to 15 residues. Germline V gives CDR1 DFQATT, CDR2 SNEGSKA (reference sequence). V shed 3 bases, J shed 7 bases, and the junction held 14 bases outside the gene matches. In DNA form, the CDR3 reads TGCAGTGCTAGTTTTACTAGCGGCCTCCTGGGAGAGCAGTACTTC. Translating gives CSASFTSGLLGEQYF.

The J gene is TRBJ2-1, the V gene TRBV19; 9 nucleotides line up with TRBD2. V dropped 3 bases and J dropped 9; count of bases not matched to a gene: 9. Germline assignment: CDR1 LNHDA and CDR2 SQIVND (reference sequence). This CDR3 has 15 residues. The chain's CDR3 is CASSIPGLAGGEQFF. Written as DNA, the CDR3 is TGTGCCAGTAGTATCCCGGGACTAGCAGGGGGTGAGCAGTTCTTC.

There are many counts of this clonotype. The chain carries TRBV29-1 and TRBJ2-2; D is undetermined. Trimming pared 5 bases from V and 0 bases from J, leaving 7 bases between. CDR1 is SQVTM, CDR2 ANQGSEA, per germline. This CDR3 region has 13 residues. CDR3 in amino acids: CSVRHPNTGELFF. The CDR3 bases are TGCAGCGTTAGACACCCGAACACCGGGGAGCTGTTTTTT.

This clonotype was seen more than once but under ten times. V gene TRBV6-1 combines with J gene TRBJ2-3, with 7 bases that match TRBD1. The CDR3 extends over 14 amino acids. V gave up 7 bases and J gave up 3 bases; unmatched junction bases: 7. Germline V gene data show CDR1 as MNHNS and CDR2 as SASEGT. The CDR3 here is CASITPGGTDTQYF. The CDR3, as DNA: TGTGCCAGCATAACGCCAGGGGGTACAGATACGCAGTATTTT.

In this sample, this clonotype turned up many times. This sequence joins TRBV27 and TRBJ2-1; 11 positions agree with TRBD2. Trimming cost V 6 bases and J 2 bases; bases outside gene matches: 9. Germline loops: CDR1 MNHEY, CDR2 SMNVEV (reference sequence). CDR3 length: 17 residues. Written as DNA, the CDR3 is TGTGCCAGCAGCTCGACTAGCGGGACCGCGGCCTACAATGAGCAGTTCTTC. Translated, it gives CASSSTSGTAAYNEQFF.

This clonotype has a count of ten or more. This CDR3 is CASSTQDPSIRRTHSTDTQYF. The CDR3 coding sequence is TGCGCCAGCAGCACACAAGACCCATCGATTAGACGGACCCATAGCACAGATACGCAGTATTTT. The chain employs TRBV5-1 and TRBJ2-3; D uncertain. The CDR3 spans 21 residues. Germline V CDR1 and CDR2: SGHRS, YFSETQ. V lost 4 bases, J lost 0 bases, and 30 bases lay in between.

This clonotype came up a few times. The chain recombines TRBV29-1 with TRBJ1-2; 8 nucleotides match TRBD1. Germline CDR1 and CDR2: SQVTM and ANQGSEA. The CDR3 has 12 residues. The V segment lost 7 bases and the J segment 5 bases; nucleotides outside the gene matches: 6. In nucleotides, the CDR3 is TGCAGCGGGATGGACAGGGCTTATGGCTACACCTTC. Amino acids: CSGMDRAYGYTF. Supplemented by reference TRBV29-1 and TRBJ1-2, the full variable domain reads SAVISQKPSRDICQRGTSLTIQCQVDSQVTMMFWYRQQPGQSLTLIATANQGSEATYESGFVIDKFPISRPNLTFSTLTVSNMSPEDSSIYLCSGMDRAYGYTFGSGTRLTVV.

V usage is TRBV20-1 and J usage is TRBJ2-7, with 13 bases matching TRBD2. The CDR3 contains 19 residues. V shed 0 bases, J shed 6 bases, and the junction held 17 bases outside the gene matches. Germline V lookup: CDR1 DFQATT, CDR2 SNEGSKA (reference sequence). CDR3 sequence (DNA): TGCAGTGCTAGAGATCGGACGAGGACTAGCGGGAGAGGTGCTGGCGAGCAGTACTTC. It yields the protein CSARDRTRTSGRGAGEQYF.

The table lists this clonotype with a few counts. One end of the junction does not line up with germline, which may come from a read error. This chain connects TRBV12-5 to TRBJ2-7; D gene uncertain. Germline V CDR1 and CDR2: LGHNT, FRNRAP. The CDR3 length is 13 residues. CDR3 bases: TGTGCTAGTGGTTCGTTACCCCGGGCCGAGGAGTACTTC. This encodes CASGSLPRAEEYF. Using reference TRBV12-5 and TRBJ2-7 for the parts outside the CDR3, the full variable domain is DARVTQTPRHKVTEMGQEVTMRCQPILGHNTVFWYRQTMMQGLELLAYFRNRAPLDDSGMPKDRFSAEMPDATLATLKIQPSEPRDSAVYFCASGSLPRAEEYFGPGTRLTVT.

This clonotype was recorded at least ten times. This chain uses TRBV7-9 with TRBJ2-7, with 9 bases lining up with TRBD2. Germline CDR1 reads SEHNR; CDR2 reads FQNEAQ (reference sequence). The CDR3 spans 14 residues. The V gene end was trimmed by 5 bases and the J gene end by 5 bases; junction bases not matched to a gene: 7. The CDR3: CASSLTGTSNEQYF. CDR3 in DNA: TGTGCCAGCAGCCTAACCGGGACTAGCAACGAGCAGTACTTC.

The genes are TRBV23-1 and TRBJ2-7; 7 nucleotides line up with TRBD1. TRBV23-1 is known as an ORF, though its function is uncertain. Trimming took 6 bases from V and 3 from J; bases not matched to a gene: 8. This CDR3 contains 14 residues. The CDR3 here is CASRKDRVSYEQYF. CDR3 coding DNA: TGCGCCAGCAGAAAAGACAGGGTGAGCTACGAGCAGTACTTC.

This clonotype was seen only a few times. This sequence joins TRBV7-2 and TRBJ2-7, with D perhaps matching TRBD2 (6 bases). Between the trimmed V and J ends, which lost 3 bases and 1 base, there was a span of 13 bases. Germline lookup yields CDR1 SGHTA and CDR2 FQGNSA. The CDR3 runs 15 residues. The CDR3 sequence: CASSFGGVGSYEQYF. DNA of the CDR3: TGTGCCAGCAGCTTCGGGGGAGTTGGATCCTACGAGCAGTACTTC.

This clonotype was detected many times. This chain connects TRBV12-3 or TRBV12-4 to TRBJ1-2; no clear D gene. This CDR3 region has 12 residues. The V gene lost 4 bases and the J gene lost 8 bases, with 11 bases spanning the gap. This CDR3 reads CASSSNRQGYTF. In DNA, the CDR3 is TGTGCCAGCAGTTCGAACCGGCAGGGCTACACCTTC.

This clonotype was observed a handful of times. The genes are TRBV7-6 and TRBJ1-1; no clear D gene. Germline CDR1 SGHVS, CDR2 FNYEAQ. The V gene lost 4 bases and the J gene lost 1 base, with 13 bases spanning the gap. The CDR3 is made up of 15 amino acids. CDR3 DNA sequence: TGTGCCAGCAGCTCTCCGGTGGGCCCGAACACTGAAGCTTTCTTT. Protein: CASSSPVGPNTEAFF. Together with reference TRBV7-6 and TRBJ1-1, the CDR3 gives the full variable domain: GAGVSQSPRYKVTKRGQDVALRCDPISGHVSLYWYRQALGQGPEFLTYFNYEAQQDKSGLPNDRFSAERPEGSISTLTIQRTEQRDSAMYRCASSSPVGPNTEAFFGQGTRLTVV.

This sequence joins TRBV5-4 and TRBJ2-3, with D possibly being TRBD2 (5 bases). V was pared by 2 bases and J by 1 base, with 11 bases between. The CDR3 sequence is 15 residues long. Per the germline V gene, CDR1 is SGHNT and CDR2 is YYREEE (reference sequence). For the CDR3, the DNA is TGTGCCAGCAGCTTTGACGCGGGCGGCACAGATACGCAGTATTTT. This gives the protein CASSFDAGGTDTQYF.

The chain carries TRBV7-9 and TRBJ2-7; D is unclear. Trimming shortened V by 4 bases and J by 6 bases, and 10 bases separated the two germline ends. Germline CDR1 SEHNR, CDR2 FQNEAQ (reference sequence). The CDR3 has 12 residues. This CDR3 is CASSSVGSEQYF. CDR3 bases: TGTGCCAGCAGCTCAGTCGGGTCCGAGCAGTACTTC.

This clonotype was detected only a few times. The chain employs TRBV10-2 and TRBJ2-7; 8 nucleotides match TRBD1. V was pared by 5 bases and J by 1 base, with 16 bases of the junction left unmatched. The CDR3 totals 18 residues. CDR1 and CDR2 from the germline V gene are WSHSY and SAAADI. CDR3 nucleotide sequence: TGCGCCAGCAGTCTCGCAGGGGGCAGAAATTTTAGGTCCTACGAGCAGTACTTC. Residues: CASSLAGGRNFRSYEQYF.

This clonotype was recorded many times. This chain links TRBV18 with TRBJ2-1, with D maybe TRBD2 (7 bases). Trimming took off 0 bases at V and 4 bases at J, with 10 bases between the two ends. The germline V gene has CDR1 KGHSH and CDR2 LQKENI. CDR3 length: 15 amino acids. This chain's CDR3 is CASSPPGGTYNEQFF. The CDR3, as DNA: TGTGCCAGCTCACCACCCGGGGGGACATACAATGAGCAGTTCTTC.

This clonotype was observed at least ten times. In DNA, the CDR3 is TGCGCCAGCAGCTTGGAGGCACGCCACAATGAGCAGTTCTTC. It codes for CASSLEARHNEQFF. The genes are TRBV5-1 and TRBJ2-1; D not resolved. The germline V and J ends were trimmed by 0 bases and 5 bases, with 9 bases remaining between them. The germline CDR1 and CDR2 sequences are SGHRS and YFSETQ. CDR3 size: 14 residues.

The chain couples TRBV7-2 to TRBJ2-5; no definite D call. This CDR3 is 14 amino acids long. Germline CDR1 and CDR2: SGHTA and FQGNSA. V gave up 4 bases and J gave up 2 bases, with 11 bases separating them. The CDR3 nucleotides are TGTGCCAGCAGCTACCGACCCCGACAAGAGACCCAGTACTTC. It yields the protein CASSYRPRQETQYF.

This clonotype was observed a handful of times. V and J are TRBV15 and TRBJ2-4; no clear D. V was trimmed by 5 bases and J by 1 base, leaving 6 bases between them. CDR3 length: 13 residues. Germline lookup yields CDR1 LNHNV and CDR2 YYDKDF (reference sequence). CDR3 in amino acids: CATSQPAKNIQYF. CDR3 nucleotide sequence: TGTGCCACCAGCCAACCTGCCAAAAACATTCAGTACTTC.

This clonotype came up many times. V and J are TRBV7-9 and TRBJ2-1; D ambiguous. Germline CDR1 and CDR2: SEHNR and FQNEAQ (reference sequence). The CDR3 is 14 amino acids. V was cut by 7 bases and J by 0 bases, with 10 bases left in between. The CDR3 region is CASTRPSSYNEQFF. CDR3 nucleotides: TGTGCCAGCACCCGGCCGAGCTCCTACAATGAGCAGTTCTTC.

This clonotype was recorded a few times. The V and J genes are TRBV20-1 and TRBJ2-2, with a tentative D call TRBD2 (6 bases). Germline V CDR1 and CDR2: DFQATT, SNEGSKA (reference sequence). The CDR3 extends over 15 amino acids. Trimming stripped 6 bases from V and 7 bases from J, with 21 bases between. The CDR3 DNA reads TGCAGTGCGCATGGAGGGATAAGCGAGGGCGGGGAGCTGTTTTTT. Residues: CSAHGGISEGGELFF.

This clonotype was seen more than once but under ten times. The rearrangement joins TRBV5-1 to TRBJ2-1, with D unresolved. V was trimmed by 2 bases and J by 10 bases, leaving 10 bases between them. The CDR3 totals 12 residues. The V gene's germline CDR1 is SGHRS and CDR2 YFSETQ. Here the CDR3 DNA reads TGCGCCAGCAGCTTCCCGGCCCCAGAGCAGTTCTTC. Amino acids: CASSFPAPEQFF.

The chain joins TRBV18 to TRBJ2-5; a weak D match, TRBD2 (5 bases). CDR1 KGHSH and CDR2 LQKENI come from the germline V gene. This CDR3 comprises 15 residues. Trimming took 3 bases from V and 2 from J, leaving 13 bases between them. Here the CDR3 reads CASSPGGRFQETQYF. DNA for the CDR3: TGTGCCAGCTCACCCGGAGGCCGGTTTCAAGAGACCCAGTACTTC.

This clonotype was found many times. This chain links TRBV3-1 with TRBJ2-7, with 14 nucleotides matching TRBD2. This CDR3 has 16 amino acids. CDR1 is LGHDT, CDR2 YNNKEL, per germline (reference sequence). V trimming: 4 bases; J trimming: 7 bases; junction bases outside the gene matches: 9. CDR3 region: CASSPGLAGVGGEQYF. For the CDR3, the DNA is TGTGCCAGCAGCCCGGGACTAGCGGGGGTGGGGGGGGAGCAGTACTTC.